The T cell receptor beta chain described here comes from a study of blood T cell repertoires in COVID-19. The wider study: Spain, Italy and the United States supplied samples that represented acute and convalescent COVID-19. T cells, B-cell-depleted T cells, or PBMCs supplied cDNA or gDNA.

The CDR3 is made up of 16 amino acids. V was clipped by 2 bases and J by 6 bases, with 19 bases between them. Germline CDR1 is LGHDT and CDR2 is YNNKEL (reference sequence). Per the study methods: Reference gene primer amplification in the assay estimated nucleated cell counts. This table comes from immunoSEQ multiplex PCR, and its TCRdb copy is limited to in-frame clones, with some not included. That table is the source of V, J and clone size, and D and trimming were worked out from the DNA. The profile covers about 50,000 clones, with approximately 80% appearing a single time and just over 8.5% taken by the ten largest.

Sample: peripheral blood. The chain employs TRBV3-1 (or the pseudogene TRBV3-2) and TRBJ1-1; TRBD1 might be the D (5 bases). This TCR came from a man in his 60s with acute or convalescent COVID-19. CDR3 region: CASSQRSDSQSAEAFF. For the CDR3, the DNA is TGTGCCAGCAGCCAAAGGTCTGACAGCCAAAGCGCTGAAGCTTTCTTT.